These 10 T cell receptor beta chains were all obtained from the same sample, sequenced in a study of T cells in Graves' hyperthyroidism and ophthalmopathy. TCR beta CDR3 region amplification was performed from RNA transcripts. Primed by the HTBI set, a first-round RT-PCR was run on the TCR CDR3. TCRdb re-called the multiplex PCR reads with MiXCR, one entry per CDR3 protein. The table shows around 420,000 distinct CDR3 sequences, with less than 20% occurring only once. What was sequenced was blood. Receptors were obtained from a woman younger than 30 with Graves' hyperthyroidism.

The sample holds many counts of this clonotype. The CDR3 loop reads CASSETPTGASSYNEQFF. Written as DNA, the CDR3 is TGCGCCAGCAGCGAAACCCCCACAGGGGCGAGCTCCTACAATGAGCAGTTCTTC. This rearrangement joins TRBV5-1 to TRBJ2-1; 7 bases agree with TRBD1. CDR1 SGHRS and CDR2 YFSETQ come from the germline V gene. J lost 0 bases, V lost 4 bases, and 13 bases had no gene match. CDR3 length: 18 amino acids.

This clonotype appeared many times. The V and J genes are TRBV7-9 and TRBJ1-5, with D unclear. Germline-derived CDR1 and CDR2 are SEHNR and FQNEAQ (reference sequence). This CDR3 has 11 residues. Trimming shortened V by 8 bases and J by 7 bases, and 9 bases separated the two germline ends. The chain's CDR3 is CASGEVQPQHF. CDR3 in DNA: TGTGCCAGCGGTGAAGTGCAGCCCCAGCATTTT.

There are a few counts of this clonotype. A read error may explain this, as a much larger clone is one base away. The chain links TRBV11-2 to TRBJ2-5; 12 bases map to TRBD1. CDR1 SGHAT and CDR2 FQNNGV come from the germline V gene. The CDR3 contains 16 residues. This CDR3 is CANSPVGTGGSETQYF. Written as DNA, the CDR3 is TGTGCCAACAGCCCAGTAGGGACAGGGGGCTCGGAGACCCAGTACTTC. Combining the CDR3 with reference TRBV11-2 and TRBJ2-5 gives the whole variable domain EAGVAQSPRYKIIEKRQSVAFWCNPISGHATLYWYQQILGQGPKLLIQFQNNGVVDDSQLPKDRFSAERLKGVDSTLKIQPAKLEDSAVYLCANSPVGTGGSETQYFGPGTRLLVL.

Only a few counts were recorded for this clonotype. The chain joins TRBV18 to TRBJ2-1; 15 positions agree with TRBD2. Trimming removed 3 bases from V and 7 bases from J; junction bases left unmatched: 7. Germline loops: CDR1 KGHSH, CDR2 LQKENI. The CDR3 has 17 residues. The CDR3 loop reads CASSPGTSGGTWNEQFF. The CDR3 bases are TGTGCCAGCTCACCGGGGACTAGCGGGGGGACCTGGAATGAGCAGTTCTTC.

In its sample, this clonotype was seen many times. The chain has TRBV28 and TRBJ2-1; the match to TRBD1 covers 8 bases. V gave up 6 bases and J gave up 8 bases; unmatched junction bases: 15. Looked up from germline, CDR1 is MDHEN and CDR2 is SYDVKM. CDR3 length: 16 amino acids. The CDR3 DNA follows: TGTGCCAGCAGCCTCCCTGGACAGGGTTTGTTCTATGAGCAGTTCTTC. This codes for CASSLPGQGLFYEQFF. Full variable domain (remainder filled in from reference TRBV28 and TRBJ2-1): DVKVTQSSRYLVKRTGEKVFLECVQDMDHENMFWYRQDPGLGLRLIYFSYDVKMKEKGDIPEGYSVSREKKERFSLILESASTNQTSMYLCASSLPGQGLFYEQFFGPGTRLTVL.

The chain combines TRBV7-9 with TRBJ2-1, with 7 bases lining up with TRBD1. The CDR3 spans 15 residues. Germline lookup yields CDR1 SEHNR and CDR2 FQNEAQ (reference sequence). V lost 3 bases and J lost 2; bases outside the gene matches: 4. In nucleotides, the CDR3 is TGTGCCAGCAGCTTGGGGACAGAGCCCTACAATGAGCAGTTCTTC. Protein sequence: CASSLGTEPYNEQFF.

This clonotype was counted many times. The genes are TRBV12-3 or TRBV12-4 and TRBJ1-1; D uncertain. V gave up 3 bases and J gave up 4 bases, with 6 bases separating them. The CDR3 consists of 12 residues. As DNA, the CDR3 is TGTGCCAGCAGTTTGTTTGGCACTGAAGCTTTCTTT. This encodes CASSLFGTEAFF.

This clonotype was observed a few times. This chain links TRBV7-9 with TRBJ2-7; 9 positions agree with TRBD1. J gave up 6 bases and V 8 bases, and 8 bases lay outside the gene matches. This CDR3 comprises 13 residues. Germline V gene sequence: CDR1 SEHNR, CDR2 FQNEAQ (reference sequence). This CDR3 is CASQGGTGSEQYF. In DNA form, the CDR3 reads TGTGCCAGCCAGGGGGGGACAGGGTCCGAGCAGTACTTC.

This clonotype was seen at least ten times. The CDR3 DNA follows: TGTGCCAGCAGTTTATTGTTCCGGGCTAGCGGTATCCTCTACGAGCAGTACTTC. Translating gives CASSLLFRASGILYEQYF. The rearrangement links TRBV28 to TRBJ2-7; 7 nucleotides line up with TRBD2. Germline loops: CDR1 MDHEN, CDR2 SYDVKM. CDR3 length: 18 amino acids. V dropped 1 base and J dropped 3; count of bases not matched to a gene: 15.

This clonotype has at least ten counts. This sequence joins TRBV11-2 and TRBJ2-3, with D possibly TRBD2 on 6 matching bases. V lost 1 base and J 1 base, leaving 6 bases between the germline ends. The CDR3 runs 14 residues. In germline, CDR1 is SGHAT, CDR2 FQNNGV. CDR3 bases: TGTGCCAGCAGCTTAGGACTAGGCACAGATACGCAGTATTTT. It yields the protein CASSLGLGTDTQYF.